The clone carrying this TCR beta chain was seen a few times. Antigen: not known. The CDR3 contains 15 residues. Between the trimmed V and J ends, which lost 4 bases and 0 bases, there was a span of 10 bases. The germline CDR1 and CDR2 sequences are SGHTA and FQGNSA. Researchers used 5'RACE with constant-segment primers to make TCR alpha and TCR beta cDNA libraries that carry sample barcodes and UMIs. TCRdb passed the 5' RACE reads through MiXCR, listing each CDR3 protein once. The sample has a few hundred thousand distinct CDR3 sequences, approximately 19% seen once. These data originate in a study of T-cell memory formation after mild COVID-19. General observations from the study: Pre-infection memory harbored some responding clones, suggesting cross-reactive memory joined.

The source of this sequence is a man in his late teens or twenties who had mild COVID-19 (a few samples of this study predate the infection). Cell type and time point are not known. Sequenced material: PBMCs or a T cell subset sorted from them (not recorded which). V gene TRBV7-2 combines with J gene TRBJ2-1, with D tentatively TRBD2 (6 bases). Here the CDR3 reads CASSSAGGSYNEQFF. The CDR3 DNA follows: TGTGCCAGCAGCTCGGCCGGGGGCTCCTACAATGAGCAGTTCTTC.